The entry below describes one T cell receptor (beta chain). Its specificity is unknown. This specimen comes from a study of cytomegalovirus exposure and HLA in healthy donors. Trimming cost V 0 bases and J 6 bases; bases outside gene matches: 5. Germline V gene data show CDR1 as KGHSH and CDR2 as LQKENI. The CDR3 is 14 residues long. Primers for the PCR totalled 60 Vbeta and 13 Jbeta. Clones were read by immunoSEQ multiplex PCR, and TCRdb kept only the in-frame ones, dropping some. The sample carries 100,000 to 150,000 clones, about four fifths recorded once. Donors in the study were healthy people who gave bone marrow. Study observations and caveats: Most of the CMV-associated TCR beta chains (in a later analysis) appeared to be HLA-restricted. Earlier analysis looked at TCR beta V segments, and most were productive about 90% or about 30% of the time.

Sequenced input: PBMCs. This TCR came from a human donor in good health. V and J are TRBV18 and TRBJ2-7; 7 positions agree with TRBD1. This CDR3 reads CASSPPDRAGEQYF. The CDR3 DNA follows: TGTGCCAGCTCACCACCCGACAGGGCGGGCGAGCAGTACTTC.